The clone carrying this TCR beta chain was picked up one time. RNA totalling roughly 0.45 to 1 ug underwent reverse transcription with random hexamers. TCRdb independently ran MiXCR on the immunoSEQ multiplex PCR reads; one entry per CDR3 protein. The data show 110,000 to 150,000 distinct CDR3 sequences, with roughly 95% seen just once and 0.065% to 0.095% held by the top ten. Per germline, CDR1 SGHTA and CDR2 FQGTGA. V was trimmed by 6 bases and J by 11 bases, leaving 18 bases between them. This CDR3 is built from 13 residues. This record comes from a study of CD8 T cells in Susac syndrome. On the study more broadly: Within the group of sequenced Susac syndrome patients, more than five had active disease and eight were in remission.

The TCR comes from a human donor with Susac syndrome. The sequenced sample consisted of CD4+ T cells from PBMCs. The rearrangement links TRBV7-3 to TRBJ2-3, with D possibly TRBD2 on 6 matching bases. CDR3 protein: CASSYNTGTEQYF. The CDR3 bases are TGTGCCAGCAGTTACAACACCGGGACTGAGCAGTATTTT.